A selection of T cell receptor beta chains follows, all from one sample in a study of blood T cells in healthy people across ages. Each CDR3 protein is one row after TCRdb ran MiXCR on the 5' RACE reads. The sample lists 650,000 to 1,000,000 distinct CDR3 sequences; about 42% were seen once. The specimen sequenced was blood. The receptors come from an elderly man in good health. Each CDR3 is given with its conserved first and last residue. The order of the fields is J gene, clone size, V gene, D gene, CDR3 DNA, CDR3 protein. A D gene is named only where the DNA matches it firmly. The listing skips clone size in some rows; elsewhere it reads once, few, many or a size class.

j_gene: TRBJ2-1; abundance: NA; v_gene: TRBV5-1; d_gene: NA; CDR3nt: TGCGCCAGCAGACCCTATCCAGGGTCCGGCCACAATGAGCAGTTCTTC; CDR3aa: CASRPYPGSGHNEQFF
j_gene: TRBJ2-5; abundance: NA; v_gene: TRBV12-3/TRBV12-4; d_gene: NA; CDR3nt: TGTGCCAGCGGGGGGACAGTAAATCAAGAGACCCAGTACTTC; CDR3aa: CASGGTVNQETQYF
j_gene: TRBJ2-1; abundance: NA; v_gene: TRBV7-2; d_gene: NA; CDR3nt: TGTGCCAGCAGCTTAGCCGTAGCGGAGAACAATGAGCAGTTCTTC; CDR3aa: CASSLAVAENNEQFF
j_gene: TRBJ2-5; abundance: NA; v_gene: TRBV2; d_gene: TRBD2; CDR3nt: TGTGCCAGCAGTGAAGCGCGAGCGGGAGGGACTGAGACCCAGTACTTC; CDR3aa: CASSEARAGGTETQYF
j_gene: TRBJ2-3; abundance: once; v_gene: TRBV7-2; d_gene: NA; CDR3nt: TGTGCCAGCAGTCCCGGTACAGGGTGGACAGATACGCAGTATTTT; CDR3aa: CASSPGTGWTDTQYF
j_gene: TRBJ1-6; abundance: few; v_gene: TRBV11-2; d_gene: TRBD1; CDR3nt: TGTGCCAGCAGCTTATCCGGAGGGGGCCAATCACCCCTCCACTTT; CDR3aa: CASSLSGGGQSPLHF
j_gene: TRBJ2-4; abundance: NA; v_gene: TRBV15; d_gene: TRBD2; CDR3nt: TGTGCCACCAGCAGAGATCTCCCGACTAGCGGGAGAACCAAAAACATTCAGTACTTC; CDR3aa: CATSRDLPTSGRTKNIQYF
j_gene: TRBJ2-3; abundance: NA; v_gene: TRBV12-3/TRBV12-4; d_gene: NA; CDR3nt: TGTGCCAGCACTGAATTTAGGAGGGCCCTTGATCCAGATACGCAGTATTTT; CDR3aa: CASTEFRRALDPDTQYF
j_gene: TRBJ2-3; abundance: many; v_gene: TRBV7-2; d_gene: NA; CDR3nt: TGTGCCAGCAGCCCGGGACTCCCCACAGATACGCAGTATTTT; CDR3aa: CASSPGLPTDTQYF
j_gene: TRBJ2-7; abundance: NA; v_gene: TRBV7-2; d_gene: NA; CDR3nt: TGTGCCAGCAGCTCTTACCGGGACAAGTACAATGAGCAGTACTTC; CDR3aa: CASSSYRDKYNEQYF
j_gene: TRBJ2-1; abundance: many; v_gene: TRBV6-5; d_gene: TRBD2; CDR3nt: TGTGCCAGCAGTGCCGGGACTACGTACAATGAGCAGTTCTTC; CDR3aa: CASSAGTTYNEQFF
j_gene: TRBJ2-1; abundance: few; v_gene: TRBV20-1; d_gene: NA; CDR3nt: TGCAGTGCTAGTTTACGGAAAGTACTGAGGGATGAGCAGTTCTTC; CDR3aa: CSASLRKVLRDEQFF
j_gene: TRBJ2-1; abundance: NA; v_gene: TRBV2; d_gene: TRBD2; CDR3nt: TGTGCCAGCCAAACTGGGTGGACTAGCGGCCCGAGCTCCTACAATGAGCAGTTCTTC; CDR3aa: CASQTGWTSGPSSYNEQFF
j_gene: TRBJ2-5; abundance: NA; v_gene: TRBV2; d_gene: NA; CDR3nt: TGTGCCAGCAGACCTCAAGTGTTCCAAGAGACCCAGTACTTC; CDR3aa: CASRPQVFQETQYF
j_gene: TRBJ2-5; abundance: many; v_gene: TRBV7-2; d_gene: TRBD2; CDR3nt: TGTGCCAGCAGCTTAGCACTAGCGGGAGGATTCCAAGAGACCCAGTACTTC; CDR3aa: CASSLALAGGFQETQYF
j_gene: TRBJ2-3; abundance: NA; v_gene: TRBV20-1; d_gene: TRBD2; CDR3nt: TGCAGTGCTAGCGCCTTAGCGGGAGGGCCGGGAGATACGCAGTATTTT; CDR3aa: CSASALAGGPGDTQYF
j_gene: TRBJ2-1; abundance: many; v_gene: TRBV10-3; d_gene: TRBD2; CDR3nt: TGTGCCATCAGTGAGGCTAGCGGGTCTAATGAGCAGTTCTTC; CDR3aa: CAISEASGSNEQFF
j_gene: TRBJ2-5; abundance: few; v_gene: TRBV2; d_gene: NA; CDR3nt: TGTGCCAGCAGTGAATTGGAGGACCAGTACTTC; CDR3aa: CASSELEDQYF
j_gene: TRBJ2-6; abundance: NA; v_gene: TRBV28; d_gene: NA; CDR3nt: TGTGCCAGCAGTATGGGGGGGGGCTATAGTTCTGGGGCCAACGTCCGGACTTTC; CDR3aa: CASSMGGGYSSGANVRTF
j_gene: TRBJ2-7; abundance: many; v_gene: TRBV4-1; d_gene: TRBD2; CDR3nt: TGCGCCAGCAGCCAGGCCACTAGCGGGAGGTCCTACGAGCAGTACTTC; CDR3aa: CASSQATSGRSYEQYF
j_gene: TRBJ2-5; abundance: NA; v_gene: TRBV20-1; d_gene: TRBD2; CDR3nt: TGCAGTGCTAGAGACGGACTAGCGGTACACAATGAGCAGTACTTC; CDR3aa: CSARDGLAVHNEQYF
j_gene: TRBJ2-7; abundance: NA; v_gene: TRBV7-7; d_gene: NA; CDR3nt: TGTGCCAGCAGCTTCAGGAGGGACTCCTACGGGCAGTACTTC; CDR3aa: CASSFRRDSYGQYF
j_gene: TRBJ2-7; abundance: NA; v_gene: TRBV6-2/TRBV6-3; d_gene: NA; CDR3nt: TGTGCCAGCAACGATTTGGGGGAGGGGGGGCAGTACTTC; CDR3aa: CASNDLGEGGQYF
j_gene: TRBJ2-1; abundance: NA; v_gene: TRBV29-1; d_gene: TRBD1; CDR3nt: TGCAGCGTTGCCGGGACAGGGGGCGTTGGCCCCTACAATGAGCAGTTCTTC; CDR3aa: CSVAGTGGVGPYNEQFF
j_gene: TRBJ2-7; abundance: NA; v_gene: TRBV11-3; d_gene: NA; CDR3nt: TGTGCCAGCAGCCCGGGGGACCCCATGCTCTACGAGCAGTACTTC; CDR3aa: CASSPGDPMLYEQYF
j_gene: TRBJ2-1; abundance: once; v_gene: TRBV30; d_gene: TRBD2; CDR3nt: TGTGCCTGTGATACTAGCGTTGGCCGTATGTTCTTC; CDR3aa: CACDTSVGRMFF
j_gene: TRBJ2-7; abundance: few; v_gene: TRBV4-3; d_gene: NA; CDR3nt: TGCGCCAGCAGCCGGGATGCGGACATCTACGAGCAGTACTTC; CDR3aa: CASSRDADIYEQYF
j_gene: TRBJ1-2; abundance: NA; v_gene: TRBV12-3/TRBV12-4; d_gene: TRBD1; CDR3nt: TGTGCCAGCAGTTTAGAACTTAAGCAGGGGGCTAACTATGGCTACACCTTC; CDR3aa: CASSLELKQGANYGYTF
j_gene: TRBJ2-1; abundance: few; v_gene: TRBV7-9; d_gene: TRBD2; CDR3nt: TGTGCCAGCAGCCCCTCACTAGCGGGAGGGTCCTACAATGAGCAGTTCTTC; CDR3aa: CASSPSLAGGSYNEQFF
j_gene: TRBJ2-4; abundance: few; v_gene: TRBV12-3/TRBV12-4; d_gene: NA; CDR3nt: TGTGCCAGCAGTTCGCGGGAAGGGGAGCAGTACTTC; CDR3aa: CASSSREGEQYF
j_gene: TRBJ1-4; abundance: NA; v_gene: TRBV20-1; d_gene: TRBD1; CDR3nt: TGCAGTGCTATAAACGTCGCCGGGACAGGGGGCAAAAAACTGTTTTTT; CDR3aa: CSAINVAGTGGKKLFF
j_gene: TRBJ2-2; abundance: NA; v_gene: TRBV6-1; d_gene: NA; CDR3nt: TGTGCCAGCAGTGATGGGGGCCCCTGGGAGCTGTTTTTT; CDR3aa: CASSDGGPWELFF
j_gene: TRBJ2-7; abundance: NA; v_gene: TRBV3-1; d_gene: TRBD1; CDR3nt: TGTGCCAGCAGCCGGGACAGGGGGCTCGAGCAGTACTTC; CDR3aa: CASSRDRGLEQYF
j_gene: TRBJ2-4; abundance: NA; v_gene: TRBV6-1; d_gene: TRBD2; CDR3nt: TGTGCCAGCAGTGAGGGACTAGCGGGGGGGCGAGCCAAAAACATTCAGTACTTC; CDR3aa: CASSEGLAGGRAKNIQYF
j_gene: TRBJ2-7; abundance: many; v_gene: TRBV7-2; d_gene: TRBD1; CDR3nt: TGTGCCAGCAGCACACAGGGGGCGGCCTACGAGCAGTACTTC; CDR3aa: CASSTQGAAYEQYF
j_gene: TRBJ1-4; abundance: few; v_gene: TRBV6-6; d_gene: NA; CDR3nt: TGTGCCAGCAGTTACTCGGGGGGTAATGAAAAACTGTTTTTT; CDR3aa: CASSYSGGNEKLFF
j_gene: TRBJ2-1; abundance: few; v_gene: TRBV5-1; d_gene: NA; CDR3nt: TGCGCCAGCAGCCCAGATCACAGGGAAGGGAATGAGCAGTTCTTC; CDR3aa: CASSPDHREGNEQFF
j_gene: TRBJ2-7; abundance: NA; v_gene: TRBV2; d_gene: TRBD1; CDR3nt: TGTGCCAGCAGATCGGGACAGGTGGCAGGGGCGCAGTACTTC; CDR3aa: CASRSGQVAGAQYF
j_gene: TRBJ1-6; abundance: few; v_gene: TRBV12-3/TRBV12-4; d_gene: TRBD1; CDR3nt: TGTGCCAGCAGGGCAGGGGGGATGCGTAATTCACCCCTCCACTTT; CDR3aa: CASRAGGMRNSPLHF
j_gene: TRBJ1-5; abundance: NA; v_gene: TRBV28; d_gene: NA; CDR3nt: TGTGCCAGCAGTTTGCCCTCGGCAGTAGCAAATCAGCCCCAGCATTTT; CDR3aa: CASSLPSAVANQPQHF